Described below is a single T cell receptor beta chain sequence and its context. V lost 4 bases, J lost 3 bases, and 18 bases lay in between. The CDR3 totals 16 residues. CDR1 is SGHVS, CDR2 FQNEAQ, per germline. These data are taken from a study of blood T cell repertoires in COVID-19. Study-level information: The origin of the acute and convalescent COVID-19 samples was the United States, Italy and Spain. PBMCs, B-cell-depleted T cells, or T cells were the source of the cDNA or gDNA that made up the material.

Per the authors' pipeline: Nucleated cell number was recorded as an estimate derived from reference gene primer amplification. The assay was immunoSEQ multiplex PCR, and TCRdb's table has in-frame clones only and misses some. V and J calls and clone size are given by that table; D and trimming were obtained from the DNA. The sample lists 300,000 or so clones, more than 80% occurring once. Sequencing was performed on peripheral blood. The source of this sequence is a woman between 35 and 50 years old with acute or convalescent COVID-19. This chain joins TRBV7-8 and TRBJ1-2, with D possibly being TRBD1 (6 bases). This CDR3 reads CASSSRPWTVDYGYTF. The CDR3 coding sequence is TGTGCCAGCAGCTCACGGCCATGGACAGTCGACTATGGCTACACCTTC.